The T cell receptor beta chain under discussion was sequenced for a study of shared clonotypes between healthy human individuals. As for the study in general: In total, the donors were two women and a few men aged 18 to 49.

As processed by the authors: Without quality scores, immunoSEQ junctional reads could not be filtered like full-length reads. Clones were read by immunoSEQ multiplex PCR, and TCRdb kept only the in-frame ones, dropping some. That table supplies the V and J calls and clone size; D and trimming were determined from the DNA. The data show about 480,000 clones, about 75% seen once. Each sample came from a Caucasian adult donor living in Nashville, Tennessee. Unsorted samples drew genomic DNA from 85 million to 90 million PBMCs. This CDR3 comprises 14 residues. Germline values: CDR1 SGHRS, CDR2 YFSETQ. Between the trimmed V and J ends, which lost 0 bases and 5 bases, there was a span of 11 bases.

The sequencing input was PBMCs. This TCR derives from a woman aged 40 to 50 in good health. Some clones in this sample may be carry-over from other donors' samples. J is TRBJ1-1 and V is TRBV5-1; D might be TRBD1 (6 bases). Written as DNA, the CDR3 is TGCGCCAGCAGCTTGGTCGCAGGGGAGACTGAAGCTTTCTTT. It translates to CASSLVAGETEAFF.